The 31 T cell receptor beta chains below come from one sample, sequenced in a study of shared clonotypes between healthy human individuals. Only in-frame clones appear in the TCRdb table, and some are missing; sequencing was by immunoSEQ multiplex PCR. The sample has hundreds of thousands of clones; about 90% are singletons. Naivety among CD8 cells was defined by CD45RO negativity and positive CCR7 selection, thereby excluding terminally differentiated effector memory CD45RA+ cells. The material sequenced was naive CD8+ T cells sorted from blood. All receptors come from a man aged 25 to 45 in good health.

The chain uses TRBV14 and TRBJ2-7; D uncertain. This CDR3 comprises 12 residues. Germline CDR1 is SGHDN and CDR2 is FVKESK. Deletions cut 2 bases from V and 3 bases from J, with 5 bases between. The CDR3 loop is CASSQMVYEQYF. CDR3 DNA: TGTGCCAGCAGCCAAATGGTCTACGAGCAGTACTTC.

This clone was counted a single time. The chain couples TRBV13 to TRBJ2-3; D gene uncertain. The germline V gene encodes CDR1 PRHDT and CDR2 FYEKMQ (reference sequence). This CDR3 is built from 13 residues. The V end lost 4 bases, the J end lost 4 bases, and 9 bases lay between the germline ends. The CDR3 loop reads CASSSLLADTQYF. The CDR3 DNA sequence: TGTGCCAGCAGCTCTCTTTTGGCAGATACGCAGTATTTT.

J is TRBJ2-1 and V is TRBV29-1, with 10 bases identical to TRBD2. CDR1 is SQVTM and CDR2 is ANQGSEA in the germline V gene. CDR3 length: 13 amino acids. V lost 7 bases and J lost 3; bases outside the gene matches: 3. The CDR3 DNA sequence: TGCAGCGCTTGGACTAGCGGCTACAATGAGCAGTTCTTC. This sequence encodes CSAWTSGYNEQFF.

V is TRBV6-5 and J is TRBJ2-1; 12 nucleotides agree with TRBD2. V trimming: 6 bases; J trimming: 5 bases; junction bases outside the gene matches: 2. CDR3 length: 14 amino acids. CDR1 is MNHEY, CDR2 SVGAGI, per germline. CDR3 protein: CASSRTSGNNEQFF. The CDR3 bases are TGTGCCAGCAGCCGGACTAGCGGGAACAATGAGCAGTTCTTC.

The genes are TRBV14 and TRBJ2-2; 9 nucleotides agree with TRBD1. Trimming took 3 bases from V and 8 from J; bases not matched to a gene: 4. Germline CDR1 SGHDN, CDR2 FVKESK. The CDR3 runs to 14 residues. Written as DNA, the CDR3 is TGTGCCAGCAGCCAGGGACAGGGCCCTGGGGAGCTGTTTTTT. Encoded protein: CASSQGQGPGELFF.

The chain links TRBV19 to TRBJ2-3; tentative D call: TRBD2 (5 bases). The CDR3 runs to 14 residues. The germline V and J ends were trimmed by 7 bases and 2 bases, with 13 bases remaining between them. The V gene's germline CDR1 is LNHDA and CDR2 SQIVND (reference sequence). For the CDR3, the DNA is TGTGCCAGTAACCTGCTCGGGGACACAGATACGCAGTATTTT. This encodes CASNLLGDTDTQYF. Looking up the rest from reference TRBV19 and TRBJ2-3 gives the full variable domain: DGGITQSPKYLFRKEGQNVTLSCEQNLNHDAMYWYRQDPGQGLRLIYYSQIVNDFQKGDIAEGYSVSREKKESFPLTVTSAQKNPTAFYLCASNLLGDTDTQYFGPGTRLTVL.

The chain is built from TRBV6-1 and TRBJ1-5; unclear D gene. Looked up from germline, CDR1 is MNHNS and CDR2 is SASEGT. Trimming took 1 base from V and 0 from J, leaving 16 bases between them. The CDR3 length is 18 residues. This CDR3 is CASSEVAPDIYSNQPQHF. In DNA form, the CDR3 reads TGTGCCAGCAGTGAAGTGGCACCAGACATCTATAGCAATCAGCCCCAGCATTTT.

This clone was picked up one time. This rearrangement joins TRBV5-4 to TRBJ2-1, with a weak D call TRBD1 (6 bases). CDR3 length: 14 amino acids. CDR1 and CDR2 from the germline V gene are SGHNT and YYREEE (reference sequence). V lost 0 bases and J 9 bases, leaving 13 bases between the germline ends. The CDR3 region is CASSLAVLGGEQFF. For the CDR3, the DNA is TGTGCCAGCAGCTTGGCCGTATTAGGGGGTGAGCAGTTCTTC. The variable domain in full, completed from reference TRBV5-4 and TRBJ2-1, reads ETGVTQSPTHLIKTRGQQVTLRCSSQSGHNTVSWYQQALGQGPQFIFQYYREEENGRGNFPPRFSGLQFPNYSSELNVNALELDDSALYLCASSLAVLGGEQFFGPGTRLTVL.

The gene calls are TRBV7-9 and TRBJ2-7; a possible D gene is TRBD2 (5 bases). This CDR3 comprises 15 residues. Germline assignment: CDR1 SEHNR and CDR2 FQNEAQ (reference sequence). V lost 6 bases and J lost 6, with 21 bases in between. CDR3 bases: TGTGCCAGCAGGCCTGTGATGGGAGAAGGAACCGAGCAGTACTTC. Protein sequence: CASRPVMGEGTEQYF. Full variable domain (rest looked up from reference TRBV7-9 and TRBJ2-7): DTGVSQNPRHKITKRGQNVTFRCDPISEHNRLYWYRQTLGQGPEFLTYFQNEAQLEKSRLLSDRFSAERPKGSFSTLEIQRTEQGDSAMYLCASRPVMGEGTEQYFGPGTRLTVT.

The rearrangement joins TRBV4-1 to TRBJ2-3, with 7 positions matching TRBD2. The CDR3 is 16 amino acids. V trimming: 5 bases; J trimming: 0 bases; junction bases outside the gene matches: 8. Per germline, CDR1 MGHRA and CDR2 YSYEKL. The CDR3 reads CASSYRLAESTDTQYF. The DNA for the CDR3 is TGCGCCAGCAGCTACAGACTAGCTGAGAGCACAGATACGCAGTATTTT.

V usage is TRBV7-9 and J usage is TRBJ2-5; unclear D gene. The CDR3 consists of 15 residues. Trimming stripped 5 bases from V and 1 base from J, with 14 bases between. CDR1 is SEHNR, CDR2 FQNEAQ, per germline (reference sequence). This CDR3 is CASSPGGRIQETQYF. The CDR3 region has the DNA TGTGCCAGCAGCCCTGGTGGACGGATCCAAGAGACCCAGTACTTC.

The V gene is TRBV11-3, the J gene TRBJ2-2; D gene ambiguous. The CDR3 is 14 residues long. The V end lost 4 bases, the J end lost 8 bases, and 14 bases lay between the germline ends. CDR1 is SGHNT and CDR2 is YENEEA in the germline V gene. The DNA of the CDR3 is TGTGCCAGCAGCTACACTATGGGATCTGGGGAGCTGTTTTTT. Residues: CASSYTMGSGELFF.

V is TRBV19 and J is TRBJ2-3; the D is unclear. This CDR3 contains 12 residues. CDR1 and CDR2 (germline): LNHDA, SQIVND (reference sequence). V was clipped by 3 bases and J by 4 bases, with 5 bases between them. CDR3 in DNA: TGTGCCAGTAGTATCCCGGCAGATACGCAGTATTTT. Translated, it gives CASSIPADTQYF.

The CDR3 loop reads CASSLIGQGYGQYF. CDR3 nucleotides: TGTGCCAGCAGCTTAATCGGACAGGGATATGGGCAGTACTTC. The chain joins TRBV7-9 to TRBJ2-7; 8 bases line up with TRBD1. With V trimmed by 2 bases and J by 9 bases, 9 bases remained unmatched. From germline, CDR1 is SEHNR and CDR2 FQNEAQ (reference sequence). This CDR3 comprises 14 residues.

This chain uses TRBV14 with TRBJ2-7, with 8 bases identical to TRBD1. The CDR3 totals 15 residues. Trimming removed 3 bases from V and 0 bases from J; junction bases left unmatched: 4. Germline CDR1 is SGHDN and CDR2 is FVKESK. CDR3: CASSQGQESSYEQYF. The DNA for the CDR3 is TGTGCCAGCAGCCAGGGACAGGAGAGCTCCTACGAGCAGTACTTC. The entire variable domain, with the rest obtained from reference TRBV14 and TRBJ2-7, is as follows: EAGVTQFPSHSVIEKGQTVTLRCDPISGHDNLYWYRRVMGKEIKFLLHFVKESKQDESGMPNNRFLAERTGGTYSTLKVQPAELEDSGVYFCASSQGQESSYEQYFGPGTRLTVT.

The chain joins TRBV19 to TRBJ2-6; D not resolved. The germline CDR1 and CDR2 sequences are LNHDA and SQIVND (reference sequence). Trimming took off 7 bases at V and 0 bases at J, with 13 bases between the two ends. The CDR3 spans 16 residues. The CDR3: CASNKRSGSGANVLTF. Here the CDR3 DNA reads TGTGCCAGTAATAAACGGTCGGGCTCTGGGGCCAACGTCCTGACTTTC. Variable domain in full (rest from reference TRBV19 and TRBJ2-6): DGGITQSPKYLFRKEGQNVTLSCEQNLNHDAMYWYRQDPGQGLRLIYYSQIVNDFQKGDIAEGYSVSREKKESFPLTVTSAQKNPTAFYLCASNKRSGSGANVLTFGAGSRLTVL.

V gene TRBV4-1 combines with J gene TRBJ1-1, with D possibly TRBD1 on 5 matching bases. Deletions cut 0 bases from V and 7 bases from J, with 12 bases between. Germline-derived CDR1 and CDR2 are MGHRA and YSYEKL. This CDR3 has 14 amino acids. The CDR3 here is CASSQDGGRVEAFF. The CDR3 DNA is TGCGCCAGCAGCCAAGATGGGGGGAGAGTTGAAGCTTTCTTT.

J is TRBJ1-5 and V is TRBV27; D unclear. The germline V gene has CDR1 MNHEY and CDR2 SMNVEV (reference sequence). The CDR3 consists of 17 residues. Trimming stripped 4 bases from V and 0 bases from J, with 16 bases between. The DNA of the CDR3 is TGTGCCAGCAGTTCTAGAATGGGCCTAATTAGCAATCAGCCCCAGCATTTT. Translation: CASSSRMGLISNQPQHF.

This clone was counted between two and nine times. V gene TRBV9 combines with J gene TRBJ2-1, with 7 bases lining up with TRBD2. The CDR3 contains 19 residues. V lost 0 bases and J lost 3; bases outside the gene matches: 15. Germline V gene sequence: CDR1 SGDLS, CDR2 YYNGEE. CDR3 residues: CASSVEGLAADWGYNEQFF. CDR3 coding DNA: TGTGCCAGCAGCGTAGAAGGGCTAGCGGCAGATTGGGGCTACAATGAGCAGTTCTTC. The full variable domain, rest sourced from reference TRBV9 and TRBJ2-1, is DSGVTQTPKHLITATGQRVTLRCSPRSGDLSVYWYQQSLDQGLQFLIQYYNGEERAKGNILERFSAQQFPDLHSELNLSSLELGDSALYFCASSVEGLAADWGYNEQFFGPGTRLTVL.

The V and J genes are TRBV25-1 and TRBJ2-7; D is unclear. The CDR3 extends over 11 amino acids. CDR1 and CDR2 from the germline V gene are MGHDK and SYGVNS. V lost 6 bases, J lost 0 bases, and 3 bases lay in between. Written as DNA, the CDR3 is TGTGCCAGCAGGAGCTCCTACGAGCAGTACTTC. It yields the protein CASRSSYEQYF.

This clone showed up just a few times. The V call is TRBV27, the J call TRBJ2-7, with D possibly being TRBD2 (6 bases). CDR1 and CDR2 (germline): MNHEY, SMNVEV (reference sequence). CDR3 length: 14 amino acids. With 5 bases removed from V and 0 bases from J, the gap between germline ends came to 11 bases. Here the CDR3 reads CASSPPGGSYEQYF. The CDR3 DNA is TGTGCCAGCAGTCCCCCCGGGGGCTCCTACGAGCAGTACTTC.

V and J are TRBV4-3 and TRBJ2-3; D remains ambiguous. CDR3 length: 15 amino acids. V lost 0 bases to trimming and J lost 3 bases, with 10 bases between them. Per germline, CDR1 LGHNA and CDR2 YSLEER. CDR3 DNA: TGCGCCAGCAGCCAAGACCGGTGGGGTACAGATACGCAGTATTTT. Translation gives CASSQDRWGTDTQYF.

The rearrangement links TRBV27 to TRBJ2-1; no definite D call. This CDR3 has 14 amino acids. Trimming took 5 bases from V and 6 from J, leaving 14 bases between them. Germline V gene data show CDR1 as MNHEY and CDR2 as SMNVEV (reference sequence). In DNA, the CDR3 is TGTGCCAGCAGTCCAACGGGCCTCCTCAATGAGCAGTTCTTC. Residues: CASSPTGLLNEQFF.

V is TRBV2 and J is TRBJ2-3; D possibly corresponds to TRBD2 (5 bases). V lost 8 bases, J lost 0 bases, and 6 bases lay in between. The CDR3 loop spans 12 amino acids. Germline V gene data show CDR1 as SNHLY and CDR2 as FYNNEI. The CDR3 DNA is TGTGCCAGCCCGGGAAGCACAGATACGCAGTATTTT. Translated: CASPGSTDTQYF.

CDR3 sequence reads: CAITSANSYEQYF. CDR3 DNA: TGTGCCATCACCAGCGCTAACTCCTACGAGCAGTACTTC. V usage is TRBV10-3 and J usage is TRBJ2-7; no clear D. This CDR3 has 13 residues. Trimming stripped 7 bases from V and 0 bases from J, with 10 bases between. The V gene's germline CDR1 is ENHRY and CDR2 SYGVKD.

The chain uses TRBV28 and TRBJ2-1, with 10 bases that match TRBD2. Germline CDR1 and CDR2: MDHEN and SYDVKM. V was pared by 5 bases and J by 4 bases, with 5 bases of the junction left unmatched. The CDR3 extends over 15 amino acids. The CDR3 here is CASSVAGGVYNEQFF. CDR3 DNA: TGTGCCAGCAGTGTAGCGGGAGGAGTTTACAATGAGCAGTTCTTC.

The V and J genes are TRBV27 and TRBJ2-1; TRBD2 matches 9 bases. CDR1 and CDR2 from the germline V gene are MNHEY and SMNVEV (reference sequence). The CDR3 sequence is 15 residues long. J lost 1 base, V lost 3 bases, and 1 base had no gene match. The CDR3 DNA sequence: TGTGCCAGCAGTTTTGCGGGAGGGTCCTACAATGAGCAGTTCTTC. Translation gives CASSFAGGSYNEQFF.

This chain connects TRBV5-1 to TRBJ2-1; 8 nucleotides line up with TRBD1. This CDR3 is 15 amino acids long. Germline assignment: CDR1 SGHRS and CDR2 YFSETQ. V trimming: 1 base; J trimming: 4 bases; junction bases outside the gene matches: 4. CDR3 residues: CASSLNGDRYNEQFF. The CDR3 nucleotides read TGCGCCAGCAGCTTGAATGGGGACAGGTACAATGAGCAGTTCTTC.

The chain uses TRBV5-5 and TRBJ2-7; D perhaps matches TRBD2 (5 bases). The CDR3 sequence is 14 residues long. V lost 3 bases and J 1 base, leaving 11 bases between the germline ends. The germline V gene has CDR1 SGHKS and CDR2 YYEKEE (reference sequence). CDR3 DNA sequence: TGTGCCAGCAGCTATCTGACGGGGTCCTACGAGCAGTACTTC. Its translation is CASSYLTGSYEQYF.

This clone showed up just once. The chain is built from TRBV7-9 and TRBJ2-7, with 9 nucleotides matching TRBD1. Trimming at V came to 3 bases and at J to 3 bases, leaving 3 bases not matched to a gene. Germline assignment: CDR1 SEHNR and CDR2 FQNEAQ (reference sequence). CDR3 size: 14 residues. The CDR3 reads CASSFGTGNYEQYF. The CDR3 DNA reads as TGTGCCAGCAGCTTTGGGACAGGGAACTACGAGCAGTACTTC.

The chain links TRBV7-8 to TRBJ2-7; TRBD1 is a possible D gene (5 bases). This CDR3 has 15 residues. V lost 5 bases and J 4 bases, leaving 18 bases between the germline ends. CDR1 is SGHVS, CDR2 FQNEAQ, per germline. The CDR3 nucleotides read TGTGCCAGCAGCACCTTCAGGGTCTGGGGATACGAGCAGTACTTC. It is translated as CASSTFRVWGYEQYF.